The next 18 T cell receptor beta chains were all read from a single sample in a study of radiotherapy plus CTLA-4 blockade in lung cancer. The repertoire was sequenced with immunoSEQ multiplex PCR; TCRdb's copy has only in-frame clones and lacks some. Among more than 90,000 clones listed, about 77% were seen once. The sequences come from peripheral blood, collected from a patient treated with radiotherapy plus ipilimumab. These receptors all stem from a human donor with non-small cell lung cancer who had a partial response to radiotherapy plus ipilimumab.

This chain joins TRBV2 and TRBJ2-7; TRBD1 aligns across 8 bases. V shed 7 bases and J 5 bases; nucleotides not matched to a gene: 10. The CDR3 length is 14 residues. Per germline, CDR1 SNHLY and CDR2 FYNNEI. CDR3 nucleotides: TGTGCCAGCACGTGGCGTAGACAGGGGAACGAGCAGTACTTC. Translated: CASTWRRQGNEQYF.

The sample holds one count of this clone. This chain links TRBV27 with TRBJ2-2, with 8 bases lining up with TRBD2. Germline assignment: CDR1 MNHEY and CDR2 SMNVEV (reference sequence). With 8 bases clipped from V and 0 bases from J, the junction kept 8 bases outside the gene matches. CDR3 length: 16 residues. CDR3 protein: CASRRGGAANTGELFF. The DNA for the CDR3 is TGTGCCAGCCGCCGGGGGGGGGCAGCGAACACCGGGGAGCTGTTTTTT.

The rearrangement links TRBV7-3 to TRBJ2-3, with a tentative D call TRBD2 (6 bases). The CDR3 totals 13 residues. Germline CDR1 is SGHTA and CDR2 is FQGTGA. V gave up 6 bases and J gave up 10 bases, with 17 bases separating them. In DNA form, the CDR3 reads TGTGCCAGCAGTCTAGCGCCCCAGCGTGCGCAGTATTTT. Residues: CASSLAPQRAQYF.

The count of this clone is one. This chain joins TRBV5-1 and TRBJ2-4; perhaps TRBD1 as D (6 bases). The CDR3 sequence is 15 residues long. Trimming stripped 0 bases from V and 0 bases from J, with 7 bases between. Germline CDR1 SGHRS, CDR2 YFSETQ. CDR3 sequence: CASSLGGGAKNIQYF. For the CDR3, the DNA is TGCGCCAGCAGCTTGGGAGGGGGAGCCAAAAACATTCAGTACTTC.

This clone was seen only once. CDR3 loop: CSGGGQGSYEQYF. DNA of the CDR3: TGCAGCGGGGGGGGACAGGGCTCCTACGAGCAGTACTTC. The chain has TRBV29-1 and TRBJ2-7; 9 nucleotides align to TRBD1. The germline CDR1 and CDR2 sequences are SQVTM and ANQGSEA. V lost 7 bases and J lost 0; bases outside the gene matches: 4. This CDR3 has 13 residues.

V and J are TRBV25-1 and TRBJ2-3, with D possibly TRBD1 on 6 matching bases. The CDR3 has 14 residues. Germline V gene sequence: CDR1 MGHDK, CDR2 SYGVNS. The V end lost 4 bases, the J end lost 2 bases, and 10 bases lay between the germline ends. This CDR3 is CASSGGHPTDTQYF. Written as DNA, the CDR3 is TGTGCCAGCAGTGGGGGACACCCCACAGATACGCAGTATTTT.

CDR3 coding DNA: TGTGCCAGCAGTGAAGCGCTTCTCCTAGCGGGAGGGATTCGCTCCTACGAGCAGTACTTC. Its protein is CASSEALLLAGGIRSYEQYF. The rearrangement joins TRBV6-1 to TRBJ2-5, with TRBD2 matching over 12 bases. The J call may be mistaken, given a closer DNA end match to TRBJ2-7. Germline V lookup: CDR1 MNHNS, CDR2 SASEGT. CDR3 size: 20 residues.

This clone was seen a single time. V gene TRBV9 combines with J gene TRBJ2-2; D is unresolved. Looked up from germline, CDR1 is SGDLS and CDR2 is YYNGEE. The V gene lost 3 bases and the J gene lost 5 bases, with 8 bases spanning the gap. This CDR3 comprises 13 residues. The CDR3 spells CASSGLLTGELFF. For the CDR3, the DNA is TGTGCCAGCAGCGGACTGTTAACCGGGGAGCTGTTTTTT.

CDR3 nucleotides: TGCGCCAGCAGCTTAAATACAGGGGCCCCTGAAGCTTTCTTT. This codes for CASSLNTGAPEAFF. This chain uses TRBV5-1 with TRBJ1-1; 7 bases match TRBD1. The CDR3 is made up of 14 amino acids. Trimming removed 2 bases from V and 6 bases from J; junction bases left unmatched: 7. Germline V gene sequence: CDR1 SGHRS, CDR2 YFSETQ.

V usage is TRBV19 and J usage is TRBJ2-1; TRBD2 matches at 10 bases. CDR1 is LNHDA and CDR2 is SQIVND in the germline V gene (reference sequence). J was trimmed by 7 bases and V by 5 bases; bases with no gene match: 5. The CDR3 spans 14 residues. For the CDR3, the DNA is TGTGCCAGTAGTCCAGCGGGAGGGCCTAATGAGCAGTTCTTC. Protein: CASSPAGGPNEQFF.

The V gene is TRBV6-6, the J gene TRBJ2-3, with D possibly matching TRBD2 (5 bases). The CDR3 totals 16 residues. CDR1 and CDR2 (germline): MNHNY, SVGAGI (reference sequence). Trimming took off 5 bases at V and 2 bases at J, with 17 bases between the two ends. DNA of the CDR3: TGTGCCAGCAGTCTCTTCGAGGGCCACTTCACAGATACGCAGTATTTT. This codes for CASSLFEGHFTDTQYF.

The chain combines TRBV11-2 with TRBJ2-1; 10 bases agree with TRBD2. The CDR3 contains 15 residues. The V segment lost 2 bases and the J segment 10 bases; nucleotides outside the gene matches: 8. CDR1 is SGHAT and CDR2 is FQNNGV in the germline V gene. As DNA, the CDR3 is TGTGCCAGCAGCTTATGGGCTAGCGGGAGCTTGGAGCAGTTCTTC. It is translated as CASSLWASGSLEQFF.

The chain couples TRBV1 to TRBJ2-7; TRBD2, the table's D call, lacks a check against the DNA. TRBV1 is listed as a pseudogene. The length of the CDR3 is 15 residues. CDR3 residues: CTSSPSSDPTYEQYV. CDR3 DNA sequence: TGCACCAGCAGCCCATCTAGCGATCCCACCTACGAGCAGTACGTC.

In the case of this clone: The sample carries other DNA sequences with the same CDR3. The CDR3 nucleotides read TGTGCCAGCAGCGAGGATCTAGCGGGAGGGTCCGATACGCAGTATTTT. Protein sequence: CASSEDLAGGSDTQYF. The V call is TRBV6-4, the J call TRBJ2-3; 12 bases are shared with TRBD2. V shed 6 bases, J shed 6 bases, and the junction held 10 bases outside the gene matches. This CDR3 spans 16 amino acids. Germline-derived CDR1 and CDR2 are MRHNA and SNTAGT.

The V gene is TRBV6-6, the J gene TRBJ2-5; 10 bases match TRBD2. CDR3 length equals 12 residues. CDR1 MNHNY and CDR2 SVGAGI come from the germline V gene (reference sequence). The V segment lost 6 bases and the J segment 5 bases; nucleotides outside the gene matches: 0. The CDR3 sequence: CASRTSGETQYF. The CDR3 nucleotides are TGTGCCAGCAGGACTAGCGGGGAGACCCAGTACTTC.

J is TRBJ1-2 and V is TRBV7-9; 7 nucleotides align to TRBD1. The CDR3 is 16 amino acids. The germline CDR1 and CDR2 sequences are SEHNR and FQNEAQ (reference sequence). The trim removed 4 bases at V and 1 base at J, leaving 9 bases unmatched. CDR3 sequence: CASSYPGTAINYGYTF. The CDR3 DNA is TGTGCCAGCAGCTACCCCGGGACAGCCATTAACTATGGCTACACCTTC.

The rearrangement links TRBV19 to TRBJ2-7; 10 bases are shared with TRBD1. This CDR3 has 15 amino acids. V lost 5 bases and J lost 5; bases outside the gene matches: 9. CDR1 LNHDA and CDR2 SQIVND come from the germline V gene (reference sequence). The CDR3: CASSAPGQGFDEQYF. The CDR3 region has the DNA TGTGCCAGTAGTGCCCCGGGACAGGGGTTCGACGAGCAGTACTTC.

The chain recombines TRBV6-5 with TRBJ2-6; weak D call: TRBD1 (5 bases). CDR1 and CDR2 from the germline V gene are MNHEY and SVGAGI. The V end lost 6 bases, the J end lost 1 base, and 10 bases lay between the germline ends. The CDR3 has 15 residues. The CDR3 coding sequence is TGTGCCAGCAGAAAACAGGCATCTGGGGCCAACGTCCTGACTTTC. Its translation: CASRKQASGANVLTF.